This is a list of T cell receptor beta chains from one sample in a study of CD4 T cell repertoires in COVID-19. TCRdb keeps only in-frame clones here, not all; method: immunoSEQ multiplex PCR. The repertoire holds over 20,000 clones, with around 86% as singletons. The sequencing here drew on central memory CD4+ T cells from blood, taken before the COVID-19 pandemic. These receptors were collected from a human donor who had COVID-19. CDR3s include the opening cysteine and the closing phenylalanine or tryptophan. The D gene is left open where the match is weak. Where a row states a size, it is once, few, many or the class of an expanded clone; other rows omit it.

J	D	size	V	DNA	CDR3
TRBJ2-7	TRBD2	-	TRBV11-2	TGTGCCAGCAGCTTAAACGGGGGGTACGAGCAGTACTTC	CASSLNGGYEQYF
TRBJ2-6	-	-	TRBV27	TGTGCCAGCAGTTTCCGGGGCTCTGGGGCCAACGTCCTGACTTTC	CASSFRGSGANVLTF
TRBJ1-1	TRBD1	-	TRBV6-6	TGTGCCAGCAGTTACTCCGGGACAGGGGTTACTGAAGCTTTCTTT	CASSYSGTGVTEAFF
TRBJ2-7	TRBD1	-	TRBV30	TGTGCCTGGAGTCCCGGGACAGTTTCCTACGAGCAGTACTTC	CAWSPGTVSYEQYF
TRBJ2-5	TRBD1	-	TRBV12-5	TGTGCTAGTGGTTTGGGGACAGGGGGAGAGACCCAGTACTTC	CASGLGTGGETQYF
TRBJ1-1	TRBD1	-	TRBV18	TGTGCCACCTCGGGACAGGGGAACACTGAAGCTTTCTTT	CATSGQGNTEAFF
TRBJ1-1	-	-	TRBV21-1	TGTGCCAGCACCTGTCTAGGACAGTACACTGAAGCTTTCTTT	CASTCLGQYTEAFF
TRBJ1-1	TRBD1	-	TRBV11-2	TGTGCCAGCAGCCCGCCGGACAGGGGGCTCACTGAAGCTTTCTTT	CASSPPDRGLTEAFF
TRBJ2-7	TRBD1	-	TRBV7-8	TGTGCCAGCAGATACACAGGGGGCGACGGGGACGAGCAGTACTTC	CASRYTGGDGDEQYF
TRBJ1-5	-	-	TRBV30	TGTGCCAGTGCGACAGGCGGAAATCAGCCCCAGCATTTT	CASATGGNQPQHF
TRBJ1-5	-	-	TRBV6-1	TGTGCCAGCACCACCGGGACTACAAATCAGCCCCAGCATTTT	CASTTGTTNQPQHF
TRBJ2-3	TRBD2	-	TRBV7-3	TGTGCCAGCAGCCCGGGGGGTCTCAGCACAGATACGCAGTATTTT	CASSPGGLSTDTQYF
TRBJ1-1	-	once	TRBV18	TGTGCCAGCTCACCATCCGGGGCGGGAACTGAAGCTTTCTTT	CASSPSGAGTEAFF
TRBJ1-1	TRBD1	-	TRBV30	TGTGCCGCCGAGGGACAGGCGAACACTGAAGCTTTCTTT	CAAEGQANTEAFF